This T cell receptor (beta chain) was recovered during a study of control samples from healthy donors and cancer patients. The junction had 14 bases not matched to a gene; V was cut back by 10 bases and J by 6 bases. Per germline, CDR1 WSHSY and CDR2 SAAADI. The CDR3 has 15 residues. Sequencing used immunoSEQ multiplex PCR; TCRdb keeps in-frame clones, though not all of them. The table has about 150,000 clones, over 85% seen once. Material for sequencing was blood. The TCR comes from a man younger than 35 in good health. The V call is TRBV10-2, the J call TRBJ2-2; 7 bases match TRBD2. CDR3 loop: CATGGRGQTAGELFF. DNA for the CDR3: TGCGCCACCGGTGGGAGGGGTCAAACCGCCGGGGAGCTGTTTTTT.